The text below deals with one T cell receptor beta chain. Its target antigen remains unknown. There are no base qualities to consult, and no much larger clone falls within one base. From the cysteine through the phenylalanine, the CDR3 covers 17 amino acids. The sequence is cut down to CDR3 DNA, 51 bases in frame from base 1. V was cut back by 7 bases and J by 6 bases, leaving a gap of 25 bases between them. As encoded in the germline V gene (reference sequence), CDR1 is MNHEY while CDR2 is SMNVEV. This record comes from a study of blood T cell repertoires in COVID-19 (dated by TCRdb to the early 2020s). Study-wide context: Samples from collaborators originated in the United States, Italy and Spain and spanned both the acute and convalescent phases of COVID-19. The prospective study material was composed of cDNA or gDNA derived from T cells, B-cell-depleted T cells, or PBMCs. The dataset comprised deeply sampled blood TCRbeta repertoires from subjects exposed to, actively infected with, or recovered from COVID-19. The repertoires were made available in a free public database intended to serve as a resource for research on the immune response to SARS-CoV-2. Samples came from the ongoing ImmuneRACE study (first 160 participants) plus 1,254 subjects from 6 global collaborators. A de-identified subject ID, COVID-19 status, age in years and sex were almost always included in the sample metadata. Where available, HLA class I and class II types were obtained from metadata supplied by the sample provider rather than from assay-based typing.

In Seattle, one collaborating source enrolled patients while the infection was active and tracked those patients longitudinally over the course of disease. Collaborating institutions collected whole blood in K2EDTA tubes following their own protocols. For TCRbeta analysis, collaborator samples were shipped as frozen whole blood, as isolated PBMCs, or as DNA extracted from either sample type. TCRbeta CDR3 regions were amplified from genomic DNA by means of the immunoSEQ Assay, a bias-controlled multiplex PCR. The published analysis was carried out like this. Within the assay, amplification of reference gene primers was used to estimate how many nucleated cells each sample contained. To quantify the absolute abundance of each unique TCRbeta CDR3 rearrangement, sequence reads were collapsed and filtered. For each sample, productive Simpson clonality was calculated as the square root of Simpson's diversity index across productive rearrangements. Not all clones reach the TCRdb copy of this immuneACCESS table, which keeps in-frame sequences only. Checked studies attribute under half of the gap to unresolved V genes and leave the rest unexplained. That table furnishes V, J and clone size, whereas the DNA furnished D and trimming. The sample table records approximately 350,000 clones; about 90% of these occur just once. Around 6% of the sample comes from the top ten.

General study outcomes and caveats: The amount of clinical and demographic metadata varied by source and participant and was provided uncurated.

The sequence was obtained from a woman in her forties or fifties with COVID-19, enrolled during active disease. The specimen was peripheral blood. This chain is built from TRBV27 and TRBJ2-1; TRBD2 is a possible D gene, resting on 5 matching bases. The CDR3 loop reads CASIPPGRERSGNEQFF. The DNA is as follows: TGTGCCAGCATACCCCCGGGCCGAGAAAGGAGCGGCAATGAGCAGTTCTTC.